This TCR beta chain comes out of a study of T-cell memory formation after mild COVID-19. This clonotype was found a few times. Germline V gene sequence: CDR1 DFQATT, CDR2 SNEGSKA (reference sequence). The CDR3 contains 13 residues. Trimming pared 6 bases from V and 1 base from J, leaving 13 bases between. TCRalpha and TCRbeta libraries used 5'RACE with constant-segment primers and UMIs. Via MiXCR, TCRdb re-called the 5' RACE reads, giving one row per CDR3 protein. This sample has about 560,000 distinct CDR3 sequences, with about 20% found just once. The sequencing sample was made of PBMCs or a T cell subset sorted from them (not recorded which). This sequence was found in an adult woman who had mild COVID-19 (a few samples of this study predate the infection). Cell type and time point are not known. V usage is TRBV20-1 and J usage is TRBJ2-7, with D possibly matching TRBD1 (5 bases). The CDR3 is CSASPTESYEQYF. The DNA for the CDR3 is TGCAGTGCGAGCCCGACAGAGTCCTACGAGCAGTACTTC.